The clone carrying this T cell receptor beta chain has just a few counts. Treatment noted: PENTA 11 planned treatment interruption arm or continuous ART arm. The data originate from a study of HIV-infected children after antiretroviral therapy interruption. A 3' RACE protocol on RNA, with unique molecular identifiers, produced the TCR library. TCRdb passed the 3' RACE reads through MiXCR, listing each CDR3 protein once. The sample carries tens of thousands of distinct CDR3 sequences, under 8% recorded once. The sequence was obtained from a pool of human donors with HIV. The material sequenced was CD45RA+ CD4+ T cells from PBMCs, pooled from several time points, taken from a donor given antiretroviral therapy, either interrupted or continuous. The subset denotes: naive CD4+ CD45RA+ CD45RO- T cells.

CDR3 DNA sequence: TGCGCCAGCAGCACGACTAGAGGGGCCCCCGGGGAGCTGTTTTTT. Protein product: CASSTTRGAPGELFF. The chain uses TRBV5-1 and TRBJ2-2, with D tentatively TRBD2 (6 bases). The length of the CDR3 is 15 residues. The germline V gene has CDR1 SGHRS and CDR2 YFSETQ. V gave up 4 bases and J gave up 6 bases, with 16 bases separating them.